Listed below are T cell receptor beta chains from one sample, sequenced in a study of control samples from healthy donors and cancer patients. Clones were read by immunoSEQ multiplex PCR, and TCRdb kept only the in-frame ones, dropping some. Of over 100,000 clones in the sample, 92% were seen once. Material for sequencing was blood. The receptors shown here come from a woman between 50 and 59 years old in good health. Both conserved end residues are part of each CDR3. The D gene is left open where the match is weak. Expanded clones get a size class; other rows say once, few or many, or leave the size out.

clone size: .; J gene: TRBJ1-1; D gene: .; V gene: TRBV9; CDR3 DNA: TGTGCCAGCAGCGTAGGGGTTGGCAGGGGATTAATGAACACTGAAGCTTTCTTT; CDR3 protein: CASSVGVGRGLMNTEAFF
clone size: .; J gene: TRBJ1-2; D gene: .; V gene: TRBV19; CDR3 DNA: TGTGCCAGTAGTAATGGACACCCCTATTCCGGCTACACCTTC; CDR3 protein: CASSNGHPYSGYTF
clone size: .; J gene: TRBJ2-7; D gene: .; V gene: TRBV25-1; CDR3 DNA: TGTGCCAGCAGTGTTTTCGGCGAGCAGTACTTC; CDR3 protein: CASSVFGEQYF
clone size: .; J gene: TRBJ1-2; D gene: .; V gene: TRBV10-1; CDR3 DNA: TGCGCCAGCGCCGGGACCACAACCCTGCTCACCTTC; CDR3 protein: CASAGTTTLLTF
clone size: .; J gene: TRBJ2-7; D gene: TRBD2; V gene: TRBV19; CDR3 DNA: TGTGCCAGTAGTGCGATAGCGGGAGGGCCGCGAGAGCAGTACTTC; CDR3 protein: CASSAIAGGPREQYF
clone size: .; J gene: TRBJ1-4; D gene: .; V gene: TRBV2; CDR3 DNA: TGTGCCAGCCTACGACAGAATGCTAATGAAAAACTGTTTTTT; CDR3 protein: CASLRQNANEKLFF
clone size: .; J gene: TRBJ2-7; D gene: .; V gene: TRBV7-9; CDR3 DNA: TGTGCCAGCAGCTTAGGGGCAGGGCGCTACGAGCAGTACTTC; CDR3 protein: CASSLGAGRYEQYF
clone size: .; J gene: TRBJ1-2; D gene: TRBD1; V gene: TRBV19; CDR3 DNA: TGTGCCAGTAGTATTGTTACAGGGGACACTTATGGCTACACCTTC; CDR3 protein: CASSIVTGDTYGYTF
clone size: .; J gene: TRBJ2-6; D gene: .; V gene: TRBV19; CDR3 DNA: TGTGCCAGTAGTACGGCCGCCGGGGAAGCACTGTCTGGGGCCAACGTCCTGACTTTC; CDR3 protein: CASSTAAGEALSGANVLTF
clone size: .; J gene: TRBJ1-2; D gene: TRBD1; V gene: TRBV18; CDR3 DNA: TGTGCCAGCTCAGCCCCGGGACAGGGTTTGGGGAACTATGGCTACACCTTC; CDR3 protein: CASSAPGQGLGNYGYTF
clone size: once; J gene: TRBJ2-2; D gene: .; V gene: TRBV25-1; CDR3 DNA: TGTGCCAGCAGTGAACGGACGGACCCGAGAACCGGGGAGCTGTTTTTT; CDR3 protein: CASSERTDPRTGELFF
clone size: .; J gene: TRBJ2-7; D gene: TRBD2; V gene: TRBV19; CDR3 DNA: TGTGCCAGTAGTTCCCAGGGACTAGTCGGCGAGCAGTACTTC; CDR3 protein: CASSSQGLVGEQYF
clone size: .; J gene: TRBJ1-1; D gene: .; V gene: TRBV12-3/TRBV12-4; CDR3 DNA: TGTGCCAGCAGTTTGGATGGACAGCGGAAAGCTTTCTTT; CDR3 protein: CASSLDGQRKAFF
clone size: once; J gene: TRBJ1-4; D gene: .; V gene: TRBV3-1/TRBV3-2; CDR3 DNA: TGTGCCAGCAGCCAAGATCTCAGGAGGGGGGGAGGAAAACTGTTTTTT; CDR3 protein: CASSQDLRRGGGKLFF
clone size: .; J gene: TRBJ1-1; D gene: .; V gene: TRBV6-6; CDR3 DNA: TGTGCCAGCAGTTACGGGCAGAACACTGAAGCTTTCTTT; CDR3 protein: CASSYGQNTEAFF
clone size: .; J gene: TRBJ2-5; D gene: .; V gene: TRBV30; CDR3 DNA: TGTGCCTGGAACCCCGGCCGGCGGCAAGAGACCCAGTACTTC; CDR3 protein: CAWNPGRRQETQYF
clone size: .; J gene: TRBJ1-4; D gene: .; V gene: TRBV30; CDR3 DNA: TGTGCTTCCAGGGTGGCCGAAAAACTGTTTTTT; CDR3 protein: CASRVAEKLFF
clone size: .; J gene: TRBJ1-6; D gene: .; V gene: TRBV5-1; CDR3 DNA: TGCGCCAGCAGCTTGCGGGGGGGCGGTTCACCCCTCCACTTT; CDR3 protein: CASSLRGGGSPLHF
clone size: once; J gene: TRBJ2-7; D gene: .; V gene: TRBV5-6; CDR3 DNA: TGTGCCAGCAGCTTTTGGGGGGACGCACCCTACGAGCAGTACTTC; CDR3 protein: CASSFWGDAPYEQYF
clone size: .; J gene: TRBJ2-7; D gene: .; V gene: TRBV5-6; CDR3 DNA: TGTGCCAGCAGCTTGGCCCGGGACTTTAGCTACGAGCAGTACTTC; CDR3 protein: CASSLARDFSYEQYF